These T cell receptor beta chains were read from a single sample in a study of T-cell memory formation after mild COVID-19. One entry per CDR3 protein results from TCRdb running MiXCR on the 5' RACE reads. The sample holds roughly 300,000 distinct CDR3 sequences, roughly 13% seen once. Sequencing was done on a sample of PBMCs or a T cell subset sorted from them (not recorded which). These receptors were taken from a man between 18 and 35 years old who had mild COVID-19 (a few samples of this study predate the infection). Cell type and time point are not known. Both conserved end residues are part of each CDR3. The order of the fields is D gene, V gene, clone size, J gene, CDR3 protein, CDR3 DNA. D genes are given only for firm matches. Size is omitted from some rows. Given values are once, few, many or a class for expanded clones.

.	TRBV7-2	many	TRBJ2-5	CASSLGSGNREETQYF	TGTGCCAGCAGCTTAGGGTCGGGAAATCGGGAAGAGACCCAGTACTTC
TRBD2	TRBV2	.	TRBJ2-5	CASSYQAGGQGETQYF	TGTGCCAGCAGTTACCAGGCGGGGGGGCAGGGAGAGACCCAGTACTTC
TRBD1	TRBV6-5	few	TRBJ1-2	CASSYVTGGLDYTF	TGTGCCAGCAGCTACGTCACAGGGGGTCTTGACTACACCTTC
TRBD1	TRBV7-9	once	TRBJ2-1	CASSSTGTVYNEQFF	TGTGCCAGCAGCTCCACCGGGACAGTTTACAATGAGCAGTTCTTC
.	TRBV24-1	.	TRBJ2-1	CATSFFNEQFF	TGTGCCACCTCGTTTTTCAATGAGCAGTTCTTC
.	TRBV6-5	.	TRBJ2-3	CASRPFPGDTGDTQYF	TGTGCCAGCAGGCCCTTCCCGGGGGACACAGGAGATACGCAGTATTTT
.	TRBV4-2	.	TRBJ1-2	CASSQERAGNYGYTF	TGTGCCAGCAGCCAAGAAAGGGCAGGGAACTATGGCTACACCTTC
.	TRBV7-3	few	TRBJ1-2	CASSLTGVSIRDYGYTF	TGTGCCAGCAGCTTAACCGGCGTTTCCATCCGGGACTATGGCTACACCTTC
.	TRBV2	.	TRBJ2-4	CASSYPLRGLFKNIQYF	TGTGCCAGCAGTTACCCTCTCCGCGGACTCTTCAAAAACATTCAGTACTTC
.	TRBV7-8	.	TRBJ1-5	CASSLAGDFYQPQHF	TGTGCCAGCAGCTTAGCGGGGGATTTTTATCAGCCCCAGCATTTT
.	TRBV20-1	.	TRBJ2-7	CSAEANLQATYEQYF	TGCAGTGCCGAAGCCAATCTACAGGCGACCTACGAGCAGTACTTC
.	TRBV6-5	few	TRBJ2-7	CASSYNNALEQYF	TGTGCCAGCAGTTACAATAACGCGCTCGAGCAGTACTTC
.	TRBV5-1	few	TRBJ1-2	CASSLAPGENYTF	TGCGCCAGCAGCTTGGCTCCAGGGGAGAACTACACCTTC
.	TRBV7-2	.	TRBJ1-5	CASSPSGDGNQPQHF	TGTGCCAGCAGCCCATCAGGTGATGGCAATCAGCCCCAGCATTTT
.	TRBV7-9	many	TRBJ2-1	CASSLASGNGGEQFF	TGTGCCAGCAGCTTAGCGTCCGGTAACGGTGGTGAGCAGTTCTTC
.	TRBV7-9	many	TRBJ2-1	CASSLSARGDEQFF	TGTGCCAGCAGCCTCTCGGCCCGGGGCGATGAGCAGTTCTTC
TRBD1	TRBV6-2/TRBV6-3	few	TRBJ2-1	CAEGQGLNEQFF	TGTGCCGAGGGACAGGGTCTCAATGAGCAGTTCTTC
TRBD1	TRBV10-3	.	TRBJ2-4	CAISAGSGQGAKNIQYF	TGTGCCATCAGTGCTGGGAGCGGACAGGGGGCCAAAAACATTCAGTACTTC
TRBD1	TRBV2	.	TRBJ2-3	CASRAGQGTDTQYF	TGTGCCAGCAGGGCAGGACAGGGAACAGATACGCAGTATTTT
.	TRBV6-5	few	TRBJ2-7	CASSSYPGYEQYF	TGTGCCAGCAGCAGTTATCCAGGGTACGAGCAGTACTTC
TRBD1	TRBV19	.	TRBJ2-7	CASSPTGTEQYF	TGTGCCAGTAGTCCGACAGGGACCGAGCAGTACTTC
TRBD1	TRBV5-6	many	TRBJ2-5	CASSLGGLTPQYF	TGTGCCAGCAGCTTAGGGGGCTTAACGCCCCAGTACTTC
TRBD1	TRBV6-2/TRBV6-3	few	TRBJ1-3	CASSDIQGSGNTIYF	TGTGCCAGCAGTGACATACAGGGGAGCGGAAACACCATATATTTT
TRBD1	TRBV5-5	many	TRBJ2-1	CASSQDRVVGQFF	TGTGCCAGCAGCCAGGACAGGGTGGTTGGGCAGTTCTTC
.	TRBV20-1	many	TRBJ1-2	CSAKRGAYGYTF	TGCAGTGCTAAGAGGGGGGCCTATGGCTACACCTTC
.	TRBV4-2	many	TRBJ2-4	CASSQEDAKNIQYF	TGTGCCAGCAGCCAAGAGGACGCCAAAAACATTCAGTACTTC
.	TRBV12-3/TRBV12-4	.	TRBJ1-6	CASQEGGYSSLHF	TGTGCCAGCCAGGAGGGGGGATATTCATCCCTCCACTTT
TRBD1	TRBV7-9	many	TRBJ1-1	CASSSGQGWTEAFF	TGTGCCAGCAGCTCGGGACAGGGGTGGACTGAAGCTTTCTTT
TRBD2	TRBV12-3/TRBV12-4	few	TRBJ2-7	CASSSSGGRGAYEQYF	TGTGCCAGCAGCTCTAGCGGGGGACGGGGAGCCTACGAGCAGTACTTC
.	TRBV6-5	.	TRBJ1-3	CASTPDFRLVPGNTIYF	TGTGCCAGCACCCCGGACTTTCGTTTAGTCCCTGGAAACACCATATATTTT
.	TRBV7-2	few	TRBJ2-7	CASSPQDLSTYEQYF	TGTGCCAGCAGCCCACAGGACTTAAGTACCTACGAGCAGTACTTC
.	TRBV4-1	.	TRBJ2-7	CASSQGHSYEQYF	TGCGCCAGCAGCCAGGGACACAGCTACGAGCAGTACTTC
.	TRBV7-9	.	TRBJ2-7	CASTPSGATAYEQYF	TGTGCCAGCACCCCGTCCGGGGCAACGGCCTACGAGCAGTACTTC
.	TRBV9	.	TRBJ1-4	CASSVAGTPGEKLFF	TGTGCCAGCAGCGTAGCAGGGACCCCGGGGGAAAAACTGTTTTTT
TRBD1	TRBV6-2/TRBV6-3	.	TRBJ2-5	CARDRGPFGETQYF	TGTGCCAGGGACAGGGGACCCTTCGGGGAGACCCAGTACTTC
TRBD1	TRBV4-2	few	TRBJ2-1	CASSHMKGQVPNEQFF	TGTGCCAGCAGCCACATGAAGGGACAGGTCCCCAATGAGCAGTTCTTC
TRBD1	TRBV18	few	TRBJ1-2	CASSLDQGAQGYTF	TGTGCCAGCTCACTCGATCAGGGGGCGCAAGGCTACACCTTC